Described below is a single TCR beta chain sequence and its context. The source of the sample is a study of blood T cell repertoires in COVID-19. This CDR3 is built from 14 residues. The germline gives CDR1 MNHEY, CDR2 SVGEGT. The V segment lost 5 bases and the J segment 6 bases; nucleotides outside the gene matches: 7. Some clones are missing from TCRdb's copy, which holds only in-frame ones; the method was immunoSEQ multiplex PCR. The sample records about 230,000 clones, 83% being singletons. Sequencing was done on a sample of peripheral blood. The clonotype was recovered from a woman between 70 and 85 years old with active or convalescent COVID-19. The J gene is TRBJ1-5, the V gene TRBV6-2 or TRBV6-3; 7 nucleotides align to TRBD1. The CDR3 bases are TGTGCCAGCAGTACCCAGGGGGGCGCTCAGCCCCAGCATTTT. This sequence encodes CASSTQGGAQPQHF.